A single T cell receptor beta chain is shown here with its context. The antigen is not known. Stated treatment: 15 to 20 received Ad26.COV2.S at low or high dose, single or two shots; about 5 received placebo; per-sample allocation not given. It was on day 63 after the first vaccine or placebo injection that samples were taken. The data originate from a study of Ad26.COV2.S vaccination and SARS-CoV-2 variants. The wider study: Participants got Ad26.COV2.S intramuscularly, once or twice 56 days apart.

Study-wide results and caveats: Vaccine and placebo recipients had comparable breadth of non-spike TCRs. People given the vaccine had a wider spike-specific TCR breadth than placebo recipients did. Using TCR breadth and depth analyses may have led to underestimated total T cell responses.

Sequencing was performed with immunoSEQ multiplex PCR; in TCRdb, only in-frame clones are kept and a portion is missing. This table has 300,000 to 350,000 clones, about nine tenths appearing once. Germline V gene data show CDR1 as MNHEY and CDR2 as SVGEGT. Between the trimmed V and J ends, which lost 3 bases and 7 bases, there was a span of 15 bases. This CDR3 has 14 residues. The clonotype originates from a person aged 18 to 65 who received the Ad26.COV2.S COVID-19 vaccine or a placebo. V is TRBV6-2 or TRBV6-3 and J is TRBJ1-1, with D hard to call. The sequencing used peripheral blood, collected in a trial of Ad26.COV2.S vaccine versus placebo. The CDR3 region has the DNA TGTGCCAGCAGTTATGAGGTCGGATCCAATGAAGCTTTCTTT. Its translation is CASSYEVGSNEAFF.